The 21 T cell receptor beta chains in this list originate from one sample, sequenced in a study of blood T cells in healthy people across ages. The second PCR ran roughly 7 to 12 cycles with a sample-barcoded 5' primer and J-beta primers. TCRdb passed the 5' RACE reads through MiXCR, listing each CDR3 protein once. The data contain about 1.6 million distinct CDR3 sequences, almost 35% of them singletons. Sequenced material: blood. Source of these receptors: a young woman in good health.

This chain joins TRBV6-5 and TRBJ1-4, with TRBD1 matching over 8 bases. V trimming: 6 bases; J trimming: 8 bases; junction bases outside the gene matches: 8. The CDR3 contains 14 residues. Germline CDR1 is MNHEY and CDR2 is SVGAGI. CDR3 coding DNA: TGTGCCAGCAGGGCCGGGACAGGCTTAGAAAAACTGTTTTTT. Translated: CASRAGTGLEKLFF.

This chain uses TRBV15 with TRBJ1-1, with a possible D match to TRBD1 (5 bases). Germline lookup yields CDR1 LNHNV and CDR2 YYDKDF (reference sequence). The CDR3 runs to 12 residues. Between the trimmed V and J ends, which lost 5 bases and 7 bases, there was a span of 11 bases. The CDR3 loop is CATSPGEGEAFF. The DNA for the CDR3 is TGTGCCACCAGCCCGGGGGAGGGTGAAGCTTTCTTT.

This clonotype has only a few counts. The chain joins TRBV27 to TRBJ2-1, with 7 positions matching TRBD1. Germline CDR1 is MNHEY and CDR2 is SMNVEV (reference sequence). The CDR3 spans 13 residues. The J segment lost 11 bases and the V segment lost 6 bases, leaving 10 bases of the junction unmatched. In DNA form, the CDR3 reads TGTGCCAGCAGCAAGGGGGCCGCCCCCCAGCAGTTCTTC. It specifies CASSKGAAPQQFF.

The rearrangement links TRBV15 to TRBJ2-5; TRBD2 aligns across 8 bases. The CDR3 is 16 amino acids. Germline CDR1 is LNHNV and CDR2 is YYDKDF (reference sequence). J gave up 5 bases and V 3 bases, and 11 bases lay outside the gene matches. The CDR3 region is CATSRTSVVSGETQYF. CDR3 sequence (DNA): TGTGCCACCAGCAGGACTAGCGTGGTATCGGGTGAGACCCAGTACTTC.

This clonotype was observed a handful of times. The chain is built from TRBV20-1 and TRBJ1-5, with D unclear. Germline V lookup: CDR1 DFQATT, CDR2 SNEGSKA (reference sequence). This CDR3 comprises 17 residues. Between the trimmed V and J ends, which lost 1 base and 0 bases, there was a span of 16 bases. The CDR3, as DNA: TGCAGTGCTAGAGTCCCGGCGGAAATCTATAGCAATCAGCCCCAGCATTTT. This sequence encodes CSARVPAEIYSNQPQHF.

V is TRBV9 and J is TRBJ2-1, with D perhaps matching TRBD1 or TRBD2 (5 bases each). Germline values: CDR1 SGDLS, CDR2 YYNGEE. V was shortened by 7 bases and J by 0 bases, with 20 bases between the two germline ends. The CDR3 has 17 amino acids. The CDR3 DNA reads TGTGCCAGCTCCCGTCGGGGCCCGGGAAGCTCCTACAATGAGCAGTTCTTC. Amino acid sequence: CASSRRGPGSSYNEQFF.

V and J are TRBV20-1 and TRBJ2-7; 8 bases line up with TRBD2. Trimming at V came to 0 bases and at J to 0 bases, leaving 7 bases not matched to a gene. Germline assignment: CDR1 DFQATT and CDR2 SNEGSKA (reference sequence). The CDR3 runs 16 residues. The CDR3 DNA is TGCAGTGCTAGAGACATTAACCGGGGGGGCTCCTACGAGCAGTACTTC. As protein: CSARDINRGGSYEQYF.

J is TRBJ1-6 and V is TRBV12-3 or TRBV12-4, with D possibly TRBD1 on 6 matching bases. This CDR3 spans 14 amino acids. Deletions cut 4 bases from V and 7 bases from J, with 11 bases between. The CDR3 sequence: CASSSQQGNSPLHF. The CDR3 coding sequence is TGTGCCAGCAGTTCACAACAGGGCAATTCACCCCTCCACTTT.

The V gene is TRBV28, the J gene TRBJ2-7; D not certain. V lost 6 bases and J lost 7, with 19 bases in between. Germline V CDR1 and CDR2: MDHEN, SYDVKM. The CDR3 covers 14 residues. The CDR3 DNA follows: TGTGCCAGCAGCCCTCCTAACGTACAGCGTGAGCAGTACTTC. Translation: CASSPPNVQREQYF.

The chain recombines TRBV29-1 with TRBJ1-6, with 9 bases lining up with TRBD1. This CDR3 region has 14 residues. The J segment lost 9 bases and the V segment lost 4 bases, leaving 7 bases of the junction unmatched. Germline values: CDR1 SQVTM, CDR2 ANQGSEA. CDR3 sequence (DNA): TGCAGCGTTGGACAGGGGGATGGGAGTTCACCCCTCCACTTT. Its translation: CSVGQGDGSSPLHF.

This clonotype was recorded a few times. The chain couples TRBV13 to TRBJ2-7; TRBD2 agrees at 7 bases. This CDR3 is 16 amino acids long. Germline CDR1 reads PRHDT; CDR2 reads FYEKMQ (reference sequence). Losses at the gene ends were 4 bases for V and 5 bases for J; bases not matched to a gene: 14. CDR3 sequence reads: CASSSSPYQGGNEQYF. The CDR3 DNA sequence: TGTGCCAGCAGCTCAAGCCCCTACCAGGGAGGGAACGAGCAGTACTTC.

V gene TRBV18 combines with J gene TRBJ2-1, with 7 bases that match TRBD2. The CDR3 has 16 amino acids. V lost 8 bases and J lost 4; bases outside the gene matches: 14. Germline values: CDR1 KGHSH, CDR2 LQKENI. DNA for the CDR3: TGTGCCAGCCCACTCCCTGGTGGTAGCGGGTACAATGAGCAGTTCTTC. This codes for CASPLPGGSGYNEQFF.

V usage is TRBV4-1 and J usage is TRBJ1-2; D is perhaps TRBD1 (6 bases). The V and J ends lost 0 bases and 2 bases respectively, with 16 bases between them. Germline V gene data show CDR1 as MGHRA and CDR2 as YSYEKL. The CDR3 spans 17 residues. DNA of the CDR3: TGCGCCAGCAGCCAAGATCGATGGTCAGGGGAAAACTATGGCTACACCTTC. Amino acid sequence: CASSQDRWSGENYGYTF.

CDR3 nucleotides: TGCAGTGCTAGGGGACAGAGCACAGATACGCAGTATTTT. It codes for CSARGQSTDTQYF. The chain uses TRBV20-1 and TRBJ2-3; 7 bases agree with TRBD1. Germline-derived CDR1 and CDR2 are DFQATT and SNEGSKA (reference sequence). The CDR3 runs 13 residues. J lost 0 bases, V lost 3 bases, and 0 bases had no gene match.

The chain recombines TRBV7-6 with TRBJ2-2; possible D gene TRBD1, 5 bases. Trimming shortened V by 5 bases and J by 4 bases, and 8 bases separated the two germline ends. The CDR3 loop spans 13 amino acids. CDR1 SGHVS and CDR2 FNYEAQ come from the germline V gene. CDR3 amino acids: CASSHDSTGELFF. The CDR3 DNA follows: TGTGCCAGCAGCCACGACAGCACCGGGGAGCTGTTTTTT.

This chain joins TRBV5-1 and TRBJ2-4; TRBD2 matches at 12 bases. This CDR3 has 16 residues. The germline CDR1 and CDR2 sequences are SGHRS and YFSETQ. Unmatched junction bases numbered 12, after V lost 6 bases and J lost 8 bases. CDR3 amino acids: CASNPTSGGLRDIQYF. CDR3 in DNA: TGCGCCAGCAATCCGACTAGCGGGGGCCTTAGGGACATTCAGTACTTC.

This chain joins TRBV7-8 and TRBJ2-7, with 12 bases aligning to TRBD2. The CDR3 runs 18 residues. Germline CDR1 SGHVS, CDR2 FQNEAQ. The V segment lost 1 base and the J segment 2 bases; nucleotides outside the gene matches: 9. For the CDR3, the DNA is TGTGCCAGCAGCTTAGGGACTAGCGGGAATCGGTATACCTACGAGCAGTACTTC. It encodes CASSLGTSGNRYTYEQYF.

This chain links TRBV6-5 with TRBJ1-6; D uncertain. The length of the CDR3 is 17 residues. Germline loops: CDR1 MNHEY, CDR2 SVGAGI. Trimming removed 4 bases from V and 4 bases from J, with 17 bases in between. DNA of the CDR3: TGTGCCAGCAGTTCGACGGCCCGACAAAATTATAATTCACCCCTCCACTTT. The encoded protein is CASSSTARQNYNSPLHF.

This clonotype was observed a few times. This sequence joins TRBV27 and TRBJ1-1; 7 nucleotides line up with TRBD1. In germline, CDR1 is MNHEY, CDR2 SMNVEV (reference sequence). The CDR3 covers 15 residues. V was pared by 3 bases and J by 1 base, with 5 bases of the junction left unmatched. The CDR3 protein is CASSFGTAGNTEAFF. CDR3 nucleotides: TGTGCCAGCAGTTTCGGGACAGCGGGGAACACTGAAGCTTTCTTT.

This clonotype was counted a few times. The rearrangement joins TRBV12-3 or TRBV12-4 to TRBJ2-1; no reliable D call. Trimming stripped 5 bases from V and 6 bases from J, with 17 bases between. The CDR3 is 15 residues long. Here the CDR3 DNA reads TGTGCCAGCAGTCCGGACCGACGCAGCCCCAATGAGCAGTTCTTC. Translating gives CASSPDRRSPNEQFF.

This clonotype was observed a handful of times. J is TRBJ2-7 and V is TRBV7-8; TRBD1 agrees at 7 bases. V lost 5 bases and J lost 2; bases outside the gene matches: 15. The germline V gene has CDR1 SGHVS and CDR2 FQNEAQ. CDR3 length: 17 amino acids. The CDR3 DNA sequence: TGTGCCAGCAGCCAACCTGAGGGGGCGGTCTATGCCTACGAGCAGTACTTC. Protein sequence: CASSQPEGAVYAYEQYF. The complete variable domain, with remaining parts taken from reference TRBV7-8 and TRBJ2-7, reads GAGVSQSPRYKVAKRGQDVALRCDPISGHVSLFWYQQALGQGPEFLTYFQNEAQLDKSGLPSDRFFAERPEGSVSTLKIQRTQQEDSAVYLCASSQPEGAVYAYEQYFGPGTRLTVT.